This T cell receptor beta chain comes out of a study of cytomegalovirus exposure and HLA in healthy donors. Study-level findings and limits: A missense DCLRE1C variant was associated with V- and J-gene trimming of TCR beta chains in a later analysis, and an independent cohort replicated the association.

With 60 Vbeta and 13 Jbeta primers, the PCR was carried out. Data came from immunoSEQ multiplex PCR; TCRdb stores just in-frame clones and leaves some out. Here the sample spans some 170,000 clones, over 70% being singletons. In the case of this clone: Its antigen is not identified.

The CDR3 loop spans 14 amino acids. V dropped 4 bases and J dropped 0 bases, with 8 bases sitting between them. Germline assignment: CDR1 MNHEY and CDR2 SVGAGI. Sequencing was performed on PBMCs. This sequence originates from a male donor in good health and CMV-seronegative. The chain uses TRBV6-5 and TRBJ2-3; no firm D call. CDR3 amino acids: CASSFYTSTDTQYF. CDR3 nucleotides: TGTGCCAGCAGTTTTTATACTAGCACAGATACGCAGTATTTT.